The clone carrying this T cell receptor beta chain was seen only a few times. The antigen is undetermined. The data are from a study of T-cell memory formation after mild COVID-19. Overall study context: In these data, TCR clusters were largely donor specific.

General study results and limits: CD4/CD8 balance held among clones contracting day 15 to 85, and later expanders leaned CD4+. For contracting clones, CD4+ ones sat mainly in CM and EM, CD8+ in EMRA. Pre-infection memory contained some responding clones, which suggested that cross-reactive memory had joined.

TCRdb used MiXCR to reprocess the 5' RACE reads, holding one entry per CDR3 protein. The sample holds 390,000 or so distinct CDR3 sequences, approximately 15% seen once. The CDR3 covers 16 residues. The V call is TRBV21-1, the J call TRBJ2-4; the table names TRBD2, a call not compared with the DNA. TRBV21-1 is listed as a pseudogene. The specimen sequenced was PBMCs or a T cell subset sorted from them (not recorded which). The receptor was derived from a man between 18 and 29 years old who had mild COVID-19 (a few samples of this study predate the infection). Cell type and time point are not known. The CDR3 loop reads CASSKVMEVSGNIQYF. In nucleotides, the CDR3 is TGTGCCAGCAGCAAAGTGATGGAGGTATCGGGAAACATTCAGTACTTC.